Many counts were recorded for the clone carrying this T cell receptor beta chain. The antigen is unknown. This sample stems from a study of CD8 T cells in ankylosing spondylitis. Study-wide results and caveats: Disease-linked clones, CD8+, were relatively rare in peripheral blood. Reportedly, disease-linked clones are significantly enriched in ankylosing spondylitis patients' matched synovial fluid. Reports of some motif variants in reactive arthritis synovial fluid and blood predate this one. Within ankylosing spondylitis blood, a TCR beta motif made up of eight highly homologous variants appeared to be characteristic.

CDR3 size: 15 residues. The germline gives CDR1 LGHNA, CDR2 YSLEER. V dropped 0 bases and J dropped 5; count of bases not matched to a gene: 7. The authors made TCR beta libraries by quantitative 5'-RACE with molecular barcodes. TCRdb re-analysed the 5' RACE reads in MiXCR, keeping a single row per CDR3 protein. The sample yields around 890,000 distinct CDR3 sequences, approximately 12% seen once. The rearrangement joins TRBV4-3 to TRBJ2-7, with 7 bases that match TRBD1. Sample: blood, either unsorted or a sorted T cell fraction (not recorded which). The source of this sequence is a male donor with ankylosing spondylitis. CDR3 DNA sequence: TGCGCCAGCAGCCAAGAAGGGGTGCAGGGGGACGAGCAGTACTTC. Translated: CASSQEGVQGDEQYF.